This T cell receptor beta chain was identified in a study of T cell repertoires in cytomegalovirus infection (dated by TCRdb to between 2018 and 2021). General notes on the study: Recently identified HLA-C-restricted CMV epitopes, whose presentation resists viral immunomodulation, were targeted by peptide stimulations together with well-studied HLA-B-restricted epitopes. Donor HLA type was relevant to the analysis, because carriage of CMV infection together with the matching HLA type was indicated by public TCR beta signatures.

Trimming takes 4 bases off V and 2 bases off J; junction bases not matched to a gene: 15. The CDR3 contains 19 residues, cysteine and phenylalanine counted. Only the CDR3 DNA stays, 57 bases, in frame from base 1. The germline V gene yields SNHLY for CDR1 and FYNNEI for CDR2. The sample's treatment or condition label, in plain terms: in vitro stimulation with specific CMV peptide epitopes to enrich CMV-specific T cells. The full study reports these points: Cumulative frequency of public TCR beta family members discriminated carriers of CMV infection plus the relevant HLA type in this cohort and an independent roughly 340-donor cohort. The ex vivo response was dominated by HLA-C-restricted CMV-specific TCR beta clonotypes, and the single most frequent clonotype in two of eight donors was supplied by these HLA-C-restricted clonotypes.

As for this clonotype: Its cognate antigen has yet to be identified. The input lacks base qualities; no much larger clone sits a single base away.

The sample was run on an Illumina HiSeq 1500. TCRdb reran the public reads through fastp at Q25 and MiXCR, keeping productive beta chains. Records with the same CDR3 protein are collapsed into one entry carrying the most frequent genes and DNA. The sample data list fewer than 1,000,000 distinct CDR3 sequences, and 25% to 40% of these were observed just once. The leading ten clones occupy roughly 13% of the sample. The chain joins TRBV2 to TRBJ1-4, with 8 junctional bases fitting TRBD1. Material: cultured CD8+ T cells from PBMCs, obtained from culture after CMV antigen stimulation. The TCR sequence derives from a human donor in good health (CMV status not recorded). Some clones in this sample may be carry-over from other donors' samples. The DNA sequence is TGTGCCAGCAGTGGGACCGGGACAGGTCCGCCGTTGACTAATGAAAAACTGTTTTTT. It translates to CASSGTGTGPPLTNEKLFF.